These T cell receptor beta chains were read from a single sample in a study of T-cell memory formation after mild COVID-19. Each CDR3 protein gets one entry after TCRdb re-called the 5' RACE reads with MiXCR. The table records approximately 150,000 distinct CDR3 sequences, around 15% of them present only once. Specimen: PBMCs or a T cell subset sorted from them (not recorded which). All receptors derive from an adult woman who had mild COVID-19 (a few samples of this study predate the infection). Cell type and time point are not known. CDR3s leave out the opening cysteine and the closing phenylalanine or tryptophan. Where a row states a size, it is once, few, many or the class of an expanded clone; other rows omit it.

abundance: few; v_gene: TRBV5-4; j_gene: TRBJ2-7; CDR3aa: ASSPEASDEQY
abundance: few; v_gene: TRBV7-9; j_gene: TRBJ2-7; CDR3aa: ASSLGQGADEQY
abundance: few; v_gene: TRBV5-1; j_gene: TRBJ2-1; CDR3aa: ASSLIPRDDNEQF
abundance: -; v_gene: TRBV24-1; j_gene: TRBJ2-5; CDR3aa: ATSDPGTAETQY
abundance: many; v_gene: TRBV5-1; j_gene: TRBJ2-7; CDR3aa: ASSLLGASYEQY
abundance: -; v_gene: TRBV7-8; j_gene: TRBJ2-5; CDR3aa: ASSFQRGAETQY
abundance: -; v_gene: TRBV7-9; j_gene: TRBJ2-5; CDR3aa: ASSSGGPETQY
abundance: -; v_gene: TRBV6-5; j_gene: TRBJ2-5; CDR3aa: ASSYLAGKETQY
abundance: once; v_gene: TRBV29-1; j_gene: TRBJ2-3; CDR3aa: SVSPRATSTDTQY
abundance: few; v_gene: TRBV5-6; j_gene: TRBJ2-6; CDR3aa: ASSRMSAGANVLT
abundance: many; v_gene: TRBV7-6; j_gene: TRBJ2-1; CDR3aa: ASSPLGSSYNEQF
abundance: -; v_gene: TRBV20-1; j_gene: TRBJ2-3; CDR3aa: SARDVGGVTDTQY
abundance: -; v_gene: TRBV7-2; j_gene: TRBJ2-7; CDR3aa: ASSRQGKVAYEQY
abundance: -; v_gene: TRBV7-3; j_gene: TRBJ2-6; CDR3aa: ASSATGGAGANVLT
abundance: -; v_gene: TRBV5-1; j_gene: TRBJ1-6; CDR3aa: ASSLGRSSYNSPLH
abundance: few; v_gene: TRBV29-1; j_gene: TRBJ2-7; CDR3aa: SVERPGADEQY